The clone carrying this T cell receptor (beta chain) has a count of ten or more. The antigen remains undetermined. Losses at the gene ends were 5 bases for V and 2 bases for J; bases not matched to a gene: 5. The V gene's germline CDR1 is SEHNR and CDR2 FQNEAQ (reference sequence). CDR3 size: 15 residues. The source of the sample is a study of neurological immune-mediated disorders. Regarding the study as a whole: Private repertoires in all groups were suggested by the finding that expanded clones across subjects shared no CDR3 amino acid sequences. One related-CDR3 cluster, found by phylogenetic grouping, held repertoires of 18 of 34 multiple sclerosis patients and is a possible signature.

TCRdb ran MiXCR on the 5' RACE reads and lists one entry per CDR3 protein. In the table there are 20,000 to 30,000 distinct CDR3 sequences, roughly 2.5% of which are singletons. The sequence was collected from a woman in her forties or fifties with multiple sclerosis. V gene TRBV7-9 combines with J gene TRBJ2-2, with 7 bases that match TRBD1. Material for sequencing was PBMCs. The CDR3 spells CASSPDRINTGELFF. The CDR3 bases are TGTGCCAGCAGCCCGGACAGGATAAACACCGGGGAGCTGTTTTTT.